A selection of T cell receptor beta chains follows, all from one sample in a study of Tregs in tolerant kidney transplant recipients. The protocol was immunoSEQ multiplex PCR, while the TCRdb copy is restricted to in-frame clones and leaves out a portion. Of about 64,000 clones listed, over 75% are singletons. The sample consisted of CD4+ T cells from blood (PBMCs), taken 6 months after the transplant. The receptors stem from a human patient who received a combined kidney and bone marrow transplant. The graft donor may have contributed some T cells. The CDR3 runs from the conserved cysteine through the conserved F or W. A D gene is named only where the DNA matches it firmly.

>TRBD2|TRBV5-6|TRBJ2-2
TGTGCCAGCAGCTCTACGGGGGGGCCCGGGGAGCTGTTTTTT
CASSSTGGPGELFF
>.|TRBV7-3|TRBJ2-5
TGTGCCAGCAGCCCCTCCCGGGGGGCGGAAGAGACCCAGTACTTC
CASSPSRGAEETQYF
>TRBD2|TRBV7-2|TRBJ2-3
TGTGCCAGCAGCCAGGACGCGGGAGTAGAAACAGATACGCAGTATTTT
CASSQDAGVETDTQYF
>.|TRBV20-1|TRBJ1-1
TGCAGTGCAGAGGAGGACACTGAAGCTTTCTTT
CSAEEDTEAFF
>.|TRBV7-3|TRBJ1-2
TGTGCCAGCAGCCAAAACTATGGCTACACCTTC
CASSQNYGYTF
>.|TRBV10-3|TRBJ2-3
TGTGCCATCAGTGAGTCGGTAGGCACAGATACGCAGTATTTT
CAISESVGTDTQYF
>TRBD2|TRBV7-3|TRBJ2-1
TGTGCCAGCAGCTTAGCGGGGGGGATTGAGCAGTTCTTC
CASSLAGGIEQFF
>TRBD1|TRBV7-2|TRBJ2-7
TGTGCCAGCCGGAACAGGGGAGTAGGCGAGCAGTACTTC
CASRNRGVGEQYF
>TRBD1|TRBV7-2|TRBJ1-3
TGTGCCAGCAGCTTAGACTCCGGGACAGGGATCAACACCATATATTTT
CASSLDSGTGINTIYF
>TRBD1|TRBV19|TRBJ1-1
TGTGCCAGTAGTATAATTAGACAGGGTGGGGCGCAGGCTTTCTTT
CASSIIRQGGAQAFF